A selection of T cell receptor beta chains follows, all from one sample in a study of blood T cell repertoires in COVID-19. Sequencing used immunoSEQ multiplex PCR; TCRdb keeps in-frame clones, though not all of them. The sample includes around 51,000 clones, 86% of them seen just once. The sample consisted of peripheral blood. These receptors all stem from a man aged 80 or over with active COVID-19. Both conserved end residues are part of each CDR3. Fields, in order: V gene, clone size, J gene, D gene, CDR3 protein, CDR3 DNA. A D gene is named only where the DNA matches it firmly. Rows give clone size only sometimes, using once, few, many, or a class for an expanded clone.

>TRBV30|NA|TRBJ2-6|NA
CAWSGRGPGANVLTF
TGTGCCTGGAGTGGCCGCGGGCCTGGGGCCAACGTCCTGACTTTC
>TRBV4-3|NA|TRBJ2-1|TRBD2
CASSRSGSLNEQFF
TGCGCCAGCAGCCGGAGCGGGAGTCTGAATGAGCAGTTCTTC
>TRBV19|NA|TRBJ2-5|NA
CASSIKRGVQETQYF
TGTGCCAGTAGTATAAAACGGGGTGTCCAAGAGACCCAGTACTTC
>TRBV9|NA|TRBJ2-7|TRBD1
CASSIGRDSYYEQYF
TGTGCCAGCAGCATCGGCCGGGACAGCTACTACGAGCAGTACTTC
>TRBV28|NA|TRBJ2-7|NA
CASSPGNGAEVEQYF
TGTGCCAGCAGTCCAGGGAACGGTGCCGAAGTTGAGCAGTACTTC
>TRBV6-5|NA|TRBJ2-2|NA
CGQRTGTGELFF
TGTGGACAGCGAACGGGCACCGGGGAGCTGTTTTTT
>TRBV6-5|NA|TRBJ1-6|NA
CASSYRPGERLHF
TGTGCCAGCAGTTACCGACCGGGAGAGAGACTCCACTTT
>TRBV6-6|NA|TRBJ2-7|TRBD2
CASRFSGKSNEQYF
TGTGCCAGCAGATTTAGCGGGAAATCTAACGAGCAGTACTTC
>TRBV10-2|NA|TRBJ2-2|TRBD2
CASRETSGMSGGELFF
TGCGCCAGCAGGGAGACTAGCGGGATGAGTGGCGGGGAGCTGTTTTTT
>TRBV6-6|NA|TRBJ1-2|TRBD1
CASSPGGGSSYRYGYTF
TGTGCCAGCAGTCCAGGGGGTGGATCATCTTACCGCTATGGCTACACCTTC
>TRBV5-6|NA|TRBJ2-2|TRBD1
CASSLGQGPGELFF
TGTGCCAGCAGTCTAGGACAGGGACCTGGGGAGCTGTTTTTT
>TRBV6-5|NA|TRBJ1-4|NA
CASSYSTQGREKLFF
TGTGCCAGCAGTTACTCGACCCAGGGTAGAGAAAAACTGTTTTTT
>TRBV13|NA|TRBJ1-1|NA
CASSKGGRGMNTEAFF
TGTGCCAGTTCAAAGGGGGGGCGCGGAATGAACACTGAAGCTTTCTTT
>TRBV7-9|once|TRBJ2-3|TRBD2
CASSRRLAGDRDTQYF
TGTGCCAGCAGCCGCCGACTAGCGGGAGATAGAGATACGCAGTATTTT
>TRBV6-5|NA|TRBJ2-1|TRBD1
CATRTGSSYNEQFF
TGTGCCACCCGGACAGGGAGCTCCTACAATGAGCAGTTCTTC
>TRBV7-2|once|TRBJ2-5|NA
CASSLGERETQYF
TGTGCCAGCAGCTTAGGAGAACGAGAGACCCAGTACTTC
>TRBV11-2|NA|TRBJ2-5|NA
CASSPQETQYF
TGTGCCAGCAGCCCTCAAGAGACCCAGTACTTC
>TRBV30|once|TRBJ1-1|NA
CAWTVSMNTEAFF
TGTGCCTGGACAGTATCCATGAACACTGAAGCTTTCTTT
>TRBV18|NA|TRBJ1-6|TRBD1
CASSPTGTGGSPLHF
TGTGCCAGCTCACCCACGGGGACAGGGGGATCACCCCTCCACTTT
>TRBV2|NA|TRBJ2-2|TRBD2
CASSEGGGLPGELFF
TGTGCCAGCAGTGAGGGGGGAGGGCTTCCCGGGGAGCTGTTTTTT
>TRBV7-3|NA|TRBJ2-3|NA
CASNQGPADTQYF
TGTGCCAGCAACCAGGGTCCCGCAGATACGCAGTATTTT
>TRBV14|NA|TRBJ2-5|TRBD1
CASSQGPDRGLKTQYF
TGTGCCAGCAGCCAAGGGCCTGACAGGGGGCTAAAGACCCAGTACTTC
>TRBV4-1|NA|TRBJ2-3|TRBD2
CASSQIRLAGAHLEGDTQYF
TGCGCCAGCAGTCAGATTCGACTAGCGGGAGCTCACCTAGAGGGAGATACGCAGTATTTT
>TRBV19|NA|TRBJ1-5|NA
CASSIGPQDKHF
TGTGCCAGTAGTATAGGCCCCCAAGACAAGCATTTT
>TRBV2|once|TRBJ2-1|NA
CASSETVASYNEQFF
TGTGCCAGCAGTGAGACAGTTGCCTCCTACAATGAGCAGTTCTTC
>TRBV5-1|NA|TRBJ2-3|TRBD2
CASSLDREGDTQYF
TGCGCCAGCAGCTTGGATCGGGAGGGAGATACGCAGTATTTT
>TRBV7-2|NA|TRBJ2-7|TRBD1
CASSAGTGASYEQYF
TGTGCCAGCAGCGCCGGGACAGGGGCCTCCTACGAGCAGTACTTC
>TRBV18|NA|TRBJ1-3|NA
CASSFGLLSSGNTIYF
TGTGCCAGCTCATTTGGACTTCTGAGCTCTGGAAACACCATATATTTT
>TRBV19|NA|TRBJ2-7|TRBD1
CASSTQRTGASYEQYF
TGTGCCAGTAGTACGCAGAGGACAGGGGCCTCCTACGAGCAGTACTTC
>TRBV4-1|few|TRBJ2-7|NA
CASSQGGSANSYEQYF
TGCGCCAGCAGCCAAGGGGGCAGCGCCAATTCCTACGAGCAGTACTTC
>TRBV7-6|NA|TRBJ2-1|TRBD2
CASSLLTSGSNYNEQFF
TGTGCCAGCAGCTTATTAACCAGCGGGAGCAACTACAATGAGCAGTTCTTC
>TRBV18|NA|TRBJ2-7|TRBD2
CASSLGGSGTYEQYF
TGTGCCAGCTCACTTGGCGGGAGCGGAACCTACGAGCAGTACTTC
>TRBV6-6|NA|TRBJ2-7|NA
CASSGGGQYYEQYF
TGTGCCAGCAGTGGGGGCGGGCAGTACTACGAGCAGTACTTC
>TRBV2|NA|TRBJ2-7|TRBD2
CASSGLAGAYEQYF
TGTGCCAGCAGTGGTCTAGCGGGGGCTTACGAGCAGTACTTC
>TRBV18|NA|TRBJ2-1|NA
CASSPGPRARSSYNEQFF
TGTGCCAGCTCACCAGGTCCCAGGGCGAGGAGCTCCTACAATGAGCAGTTCTTC
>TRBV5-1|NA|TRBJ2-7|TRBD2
CASSSGLAGGSSYEQYF
TGCGCCAGCAGCTCTGGACTAGCGGGAGGCTCGTCCTACGAGCAGTACTTC
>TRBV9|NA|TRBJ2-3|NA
CASSVRPTDTQYF
TGTGCCAGCAGCGTTCGTCCCACAGATACGCAGTATTTT
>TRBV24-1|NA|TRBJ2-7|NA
CATMGCGRDAYEQYF
TGTGCCACCATGGGGTGCGGGCGGGATGCCTACGAGCAGTACTTC
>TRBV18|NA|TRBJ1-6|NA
CASSPPGQGSPLHF
TGTGCCAGCTCTCCTCCAGGGCAAGGTTCACCCCTCCACTTT
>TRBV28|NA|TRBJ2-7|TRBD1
CASSLGDRAGEQYF
TGTGCCAGCAGTTTAGGAGACAGGGCGGGCGAGCAGTACTTC
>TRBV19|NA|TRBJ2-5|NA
CASKSGYQETQYF
TGTGCCAGTAAGAGCGGATACCAAGAGACCCAGTACTTC